The TCR beta chain under discussion was sequenced for a study of CD8 T cells in Susac syndrome. Reverse transcription used about 0.45 to 1 ug RNA and random hexamers. Across 54 Vbeta and 13 Jbeta, TCR beta CDR3 was amplified with immunoSEQ multiplex PCR. Each CDR3 protein is one row after TCRdb ran MiXCR on the immunoSEQ multiplex PCR reads. Here the sample spans a few hundred thousand distinct CDR3 sequences, around 83% being singletons. V gave up 6 bases and J gave up 3 bases, with 18 bases separating them. Germline values: CDR1 MDHEN, CDR2 SYDVKM. The CDR3 totals 15 residues. Sequencing of TCR beta covered CD8+ and CD4+ T cells obtained from blood. TEMRA cells underwent FACS enrichment and CD8+ and CD4+ T cells underwent negative isolation.

The specimen was CD8+ T cells from PBMCs. The source of this sequence is a human donor with multiple sclerosis. The V call is TRBV28, the J call TRBJ2-7; D gene ambiguous. CDR3 protein: CASSSRGRPRYEQYF. The DNA for the CDR3 is TGTGCCAGCAGCTCCCGAGGACGGCCCCGCTACGAGCAGTACTTC.